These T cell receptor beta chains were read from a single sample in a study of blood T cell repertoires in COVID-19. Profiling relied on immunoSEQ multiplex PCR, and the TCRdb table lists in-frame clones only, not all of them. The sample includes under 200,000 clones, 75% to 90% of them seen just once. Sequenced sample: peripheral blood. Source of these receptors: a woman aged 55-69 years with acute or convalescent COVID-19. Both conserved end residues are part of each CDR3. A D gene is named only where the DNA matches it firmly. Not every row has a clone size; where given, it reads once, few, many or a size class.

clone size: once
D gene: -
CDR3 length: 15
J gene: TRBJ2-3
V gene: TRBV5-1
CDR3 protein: CASSPRDTRTDTQYF
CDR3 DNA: TGCGCCAGCAGCCCCCGGGACACCCGCACAGATACGCAGTATTTT

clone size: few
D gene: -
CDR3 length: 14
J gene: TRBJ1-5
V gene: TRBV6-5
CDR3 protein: CASSPTGRVQPQHF
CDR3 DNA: TGTGCCAGCAGCCCCACGGGGAGAGTCCAGCCCCAGCATTTT

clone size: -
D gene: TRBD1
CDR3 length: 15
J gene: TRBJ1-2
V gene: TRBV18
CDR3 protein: CASNGQGVVDYGYTF
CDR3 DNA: TGTGCCAGCAACGGACAGGGGGTGGTGGACTATGGCTACACCTTC

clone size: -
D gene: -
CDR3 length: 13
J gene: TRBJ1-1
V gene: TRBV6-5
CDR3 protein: CASSSPGGTEAFF
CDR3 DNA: TGTGCCAGCAGTTCGCCGGGGGGAACTGAAGCTTTCTTT

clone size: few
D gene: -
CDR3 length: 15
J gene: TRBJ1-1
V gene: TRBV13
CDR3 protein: CASSKREALNTEAFF
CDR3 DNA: TGTGCCAGCAGTAAAAGGGAGGCCCTGAACACTGAAGCTTTCTTT

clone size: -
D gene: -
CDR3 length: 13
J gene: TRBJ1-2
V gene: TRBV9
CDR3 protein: CASSGTVDYGYTF
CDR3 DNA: TGTGCCAGCAGCGGGACAGTAGACTATGGCTACACCTTC

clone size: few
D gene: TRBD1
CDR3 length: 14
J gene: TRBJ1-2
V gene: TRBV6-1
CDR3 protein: CASSERTGGYGYTF
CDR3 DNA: TGTGCCAGCAGTGAGAGAACAGGGGGATATGGCTACACCTTC

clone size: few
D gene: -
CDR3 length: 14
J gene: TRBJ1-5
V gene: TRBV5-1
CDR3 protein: CASSLGTGNQPQHF
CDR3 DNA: TGCGCCAGCAGCTTGGGGACTGGGAATCAGCCCCAGCATTTT

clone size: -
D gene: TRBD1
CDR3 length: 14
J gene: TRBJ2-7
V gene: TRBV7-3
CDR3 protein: CASSLTGTGNEQYF
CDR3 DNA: TGTGCCAGCAGCTTGACCGGGACAGGCAACGAGCAGTACTTC

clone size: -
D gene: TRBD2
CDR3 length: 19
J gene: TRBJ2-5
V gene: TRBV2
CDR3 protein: CASSPRGLAGYSYQETQYF
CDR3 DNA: TGTGCCAGCAGTCCCCGGGGCCTAGCGGGCTACTCGTACCAAGAGACCCAGTACTTC

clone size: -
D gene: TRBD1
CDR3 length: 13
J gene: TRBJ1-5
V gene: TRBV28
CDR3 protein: CASRGGRDQPQHF
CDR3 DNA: TGTGCCAGTAGAGGGGGCCGGGATCAGCCCCAGCATTTT

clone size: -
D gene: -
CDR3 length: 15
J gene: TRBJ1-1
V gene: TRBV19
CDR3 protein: CASTRSGGSLTEAFF
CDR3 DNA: TGTGCCTCGACCAGGAGCGGGGGTTCGCTCACTGAAGCTTTCTTT

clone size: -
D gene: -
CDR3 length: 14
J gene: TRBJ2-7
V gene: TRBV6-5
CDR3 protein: CASSLRGNSYEQYF
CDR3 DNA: TGTGCCAGCAGCCTCAGGGGAAACTCCTACGAGCAGTACTTC

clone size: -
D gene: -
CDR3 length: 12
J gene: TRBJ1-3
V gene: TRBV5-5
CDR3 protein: CASSWAGNTIYF
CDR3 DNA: TGTGCCAGCAGCTGGGCAGGGAACACCATATATTTT

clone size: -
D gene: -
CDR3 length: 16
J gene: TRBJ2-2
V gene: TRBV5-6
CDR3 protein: CASSLIQAGFAGELFF
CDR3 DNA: TGTGCCAGCAGCTTGATTCAGGCAGGGTTTGCCGGGGAGCTGTTTTTT

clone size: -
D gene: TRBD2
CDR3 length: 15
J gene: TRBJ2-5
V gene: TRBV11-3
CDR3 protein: CASSRSGLAGETQYF
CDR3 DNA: TGTGCCAGCAGCAGGTCGGGACTAGCGGGGGAGACCCAGTACTTC

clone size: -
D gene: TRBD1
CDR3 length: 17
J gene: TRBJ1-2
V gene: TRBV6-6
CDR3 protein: CASSRRPGTQGDYGYTF
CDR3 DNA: TGTGCCAGCAGCCGACGACCCGGGACCCAGGGGGACTATGGCTACACCTTC

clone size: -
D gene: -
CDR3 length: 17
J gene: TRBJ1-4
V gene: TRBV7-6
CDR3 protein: CASSFRGSVGSINQLFF
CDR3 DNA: TGTGCCAGTAGCTTCAGGGGCTCGGTAGGATCCATTAACCAACTGTTTTTT

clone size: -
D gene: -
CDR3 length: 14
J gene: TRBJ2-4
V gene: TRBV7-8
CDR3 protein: CASSLDPHGNIQYF
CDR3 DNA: TGTGCCAGCAGCTTAGACCCCCACGGAAACATTCAGTACTTC

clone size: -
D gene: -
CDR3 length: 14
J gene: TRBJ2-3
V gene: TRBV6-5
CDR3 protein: CASTLQLGTDTQYF
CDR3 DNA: TGTGCCAGCACCCTACAGCTGGGCACAGATACGCAGTATTTT

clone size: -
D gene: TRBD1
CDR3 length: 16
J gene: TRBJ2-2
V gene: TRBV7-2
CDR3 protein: CASSLEGQVATGELFF
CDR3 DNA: TGTGCCAGCAGCTTAGAGGGACAGGTTGCCACCGGGGAGCTGTTTTTT

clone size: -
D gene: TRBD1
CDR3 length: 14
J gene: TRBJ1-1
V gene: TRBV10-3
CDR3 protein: CAISEATGSAEAFF
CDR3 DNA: TGTGCCATCAGTGAGGCGACAGGGAGCGCTGAAGCTTTCTTT

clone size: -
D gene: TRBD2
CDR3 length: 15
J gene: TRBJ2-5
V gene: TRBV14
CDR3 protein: CASSLRASGGETQYF
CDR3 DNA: TGTGCCAGCAGCCTCAGGGCTAGCGGGGGGGAGACCCAGTACTTC